Listed here are 27 T cell receptor beta chains from one sample, sequenced in a study of OX40 agonist ivuxolimab in advanced cancers. Libraries were constructed by the immunoSEQ multiplex PCR assay. The source is immuneACCESS, and TCRdb retained only in-frame sequences with V and J called. Part of the clones is not carried over; for the studies checked, unresolved V genes explain less than half of this, and the remainder is unexplained. This sample comprises about 69,000 clones, about 89% of them detected only once. More than 14% of the sample belongs to the ten largest clones. The specimen was CD4+ or CD8+ T cells sorted from blood, collected in a trial of the OX40 agonist ivuxolimab. Receptor source: an adult with an advanced solid tumor such as melanoma, head and neck, liver or kidney cancer.

The V and J genes are TRBV11-2 and TRBJ2-1, with D tentatively TRBD1 or TRBD2 (5 bases each). The CDR3 covers 15 residues. The V gene's germline CDR1 is SGHAT and CDR2 FQNNGV. V lost 3 bases and J lost 2, with 11 bases in between. CDR3 region: CASSLGVGTYNEQFF. The CDR3 nucleotides read TGTGCCAGCAGCTTGGGGGTTGGGACCTACAATGAGCAGTTCTTC.

The V call is TRBV7-8, the J call TRBJ1-1; a weak D match, TRBD1 (5 bases). V was cut by 6 bases and J by 0 bases, with 14 bases left in between. The CDR3 length is 15 residues. Looked up from germline, CDR1 is SGHVS and CDR2 is FQNEAQ. The CDR3 nucleotides read TGTGCCAGCAGATTGACAGAACACATGAACACTGAAGCTTTCTTT. This codes for CASRLTEHMNTEAFF.

The genes are TRBV19 and TRBJ2-1, with D perhaps matching TRBD2 (6 bases). CDR3 size: 15 residues. V was pared by 4 bases and J by 0 bases, with 10 bases between. Germline V gene lookup returns CDR1 LNHDA and CDR2 SQIVND (reference sequence). Written as DNA, the CDR3 is TGTGCCAGTAGTACTACAGCGGGCTCCTACAATGAGCAGTTCTTC. Translated, it gives CASSTTAGSYNEQFF. Full variable domain (missing parts from reference TRBV19 and TRBJ2-1): DGGITQSPKYLFRKEGQNVTLSCEQNLNHDAMYWYRQDPGQGLRLIYYSQIVNDFQKGDIAEGYSVSREKKESFPLTVTSAQKNPTAFYLCASSTTAGSYNEQFFGPGTRLTVL.

The chain combines TRBV7-2 with TRBJ1-5, with a possible D match to TRBD1 (6 bases). The CDR3 covers 15 residues. Per the germline V gene, CDR1 is SGHTA and CDR2 is FQGNSA. V was shortened by 1 base and J by 0 bases, with 7 bases between the two germline ends. The CDR3 spells CASSLGTDSNQPQHF. DNA of the CDR3: TGTGCCAGCAGCTTAGGGACAGATAGCAATCAGCCCCAGCATTTT.

The chain joins TRBV14 to TRBJ2-3, with 10 bases matching TRBD2. The CDR3 has 14 amino acids. Germline CDR1 reads SGHDN; CDR2 reads FVKESK. Unmatched junction bases numbered 4, after V lost 4 bases and J lost 6 bases. The chain's CDR3 is CASSPGLASDTQYF. The DNA for the CDR3 is TGTGCCAGCAGCCCGGGACTAGCGTCTGATACGCAGTATTTT.

The genes are TRBV5-6 and TRBJ1-5; TRBD1 agrees at 7 bases. The germline V gene has CDR1 SGHDT and CDR2 YYEEEE. V dropped 0 bases and J dropped 1; count of bases not matched to a gene: 4. The CDR3 totals 16 residues. CDR3 in DNA: TGTGCCAGCAGCTTGGGGACAGGAGTGAGCAATCAGCCCCAGCATTTT. As protein: CASSLGTGVSNQPQHF. The full variable domain, in which reference TRBV5-6 and TRBJ1-5 provide the parts outside the CDR3, is DAGVTQSPTHLIKTRGQQVTLRCSPKSGHDTVSWYQQALGQGPQFIFQYYEEEERQRGNFPDRFSGHQFPNYSSELNVNALLLGDSALYLCASSLGTGVSNQPQHFGDGTRLSIL.

The chain links TRBV4-3 to TRBJ2-7; 8 bases line up with TRBD2. The germline V gene encodes CDR1 LGHNA and CDR2 YSLEER. V shed 0 bases and J 2 bases; nucleotides not matched to a gene: 9. The CDR3 has 17 amino acids. CDR3 protein: CASSQDIVRAGAYEQYF. The CDR3 coding sequence is TGCGCCAGCAGCCAAGATATAGTTCGAGCGGGGGCCTACGAGCAGTACTTC.

The genes are TRBV4-3 and TRBJ1-5; no reliable D call. Deletions cut 2 bases from V and 5 bases from J, with 13 bases between. The CDR3 runs to 15 residues. Germline lookup yields CDR1 LGHNA and CDR2 YSLEER. This CDR3 is CASSQSLDSYQPQHF. Written as DNA, the CDR3 is TGCGCCAGCAGCCAATCATTGGACTCCTATCAGCCCCAGCATTTT.

The count of this clone is one. The chain has TRBV27 and TRBJ1-5, with a weak D call TRBD1 (5 bases). Trimming took 6 bases from V and 5 from J, leaving 23 bases between them. This CDR3 region has 17 residues. Germline CDR1 MNHEY, CDR2 SMNVEV (reference sequence). DNA of the CDR3: TGTGCCAGCAGCTCGGGGCAGGGAACGTTGTCGGATCAGCCCCAGCATTTT. Protein sequence: CASSSGQGTLSDQPQHF.

This sequence joins TRBV28 and TRBJ2-7; D is perhaps TRBD1 (6 bases). The length of the CDR3 is 16 residues. Germline V gene sequence: CDR1 MDHEN, CDR2 SYDVKM. The germline V and J ends were trimmed by 6 bases and 5 bases, with 23 bases remaining between them. The CDR3 nucleotides are TGTGCCAGCAGCTTCTCTCCTGCAGGGGCCGGGGACGAGCAGTACTTC. Amino acids: CASSFSPAGAGDEQYF.

This chain uses TRBV6-1 with TRBJ2-2; 10 positions agree with TRBD2. J gave up 7 bases and V 2 bases, and 7 bases lay outside the gene matches. This CDR3 has 16 residues. Germline-derived CDR1 and CDR2 are MNHNS and SASEGT. CDR3 residues: CASSERLAGEGGELFF. For the CDR3, the DNA is TGTGCCAGCAGTGAACGGCTAGCGGGAGAGGGCGGGGAGCTGTTTTTT.

The chain carries TRBV7-9 and TRBJ1-4, with a possible D match to TRBD1 (5 bases). The CDR3 length is 16 residues. Trimming pared 4 bases from V and 7 bases from J, leaving 19 bases between. The germline CDR1 and CDR2 sequences are SEHNR and FQNEAQ (reference sequence). Written as DNA, the CDR3 is TGTGCCAGCAGCTCTTCCCGGGACGGTCTCGGTGAAAAACTGTTTTTT. It translates to CASSSSRDGLGEKLFF.

V is TRBV30 and J is TRBJ2-7; TRBD2 might be the D (6 bases). The germline V and J ends were trimmed by 4 bases and 5 bases, with 21 bases remaining between them. The germline V gene has CDR1 GTSNPN and CDR2 SVGIG (reference sequence). This CDR3 spans 15 amino acids. The CDR3 DNA reads TGTGCCTGGAATCCCATGGGTAGGGAGGTGGACGAGCAGTACTTC. Amino acids: CAWNPMGREVDEQYF. The full variable domain, completed using reference TRBV30 and TRBJ2-7, is SQTIHQWPATLVQPVGSPLSLECTVEGTSNPNLYWYRQAAGRGLQLLFYSVGIGQISSEVPQNLSASRPQDRQFILSSKKLLLSDSGFYLCAWNPMGREVDEQYFGPGTRLTVT.

The chain couples TRBV2 to TRBJ1-1; the D gene is possibly TRBD1 (6 bases). The CDR3 is 12 amino acids. Germline lookup yields CDR1 SNHLY and CDR2 FYNNEI. The ends were cut back, 10 bases at V and 2 bases at J, with 11 bases in the middle. The CDR3 here is CAKLQGNTEAFF. CDR3 nucleotides: TGTGCCAAACTACAGGGCAACACTGAAGCTTTCTTT.

The V and J genes are TRBV28 and TRBJ1-4; 9 bases line up with TRBD1. The V gene's germline CDR1 is MDHEN and CDR2 SYDVKM. Germline trimming cut 4 bases from V and 6 bases from J; bases unmatched to any gene: 9. This CDR3 comprises 16 residues. The CDR3 nucleotides read TGTGCCAGCAGTTCACTATGGACAGGGGTGGATGAAAAACTGTTTTTT. This sequence encodes CASSSLWTGVDEKLFF.

This clone was seen a single time. This chain joins TRBV4-3 and TRBJ2-2; 14 bases fit TRBD2. The V gene end was trimmed by 0 bases and the J gene end by 4 bases; junction bases not matched to a gene: 7. The CDR3 covers 19 residues. In germline, CDR1 is LGHNA, CDR2 YSLEER. This CDR3 is CASSQETTSGRDGTGELFF. DNA of the CDR3: TGCGCCAGCAGCCAAGAAACGACTAGCGGGAGGGATGGCACCGGGGAGCTGTTTTTT.

CDR3 bases: TGTGCCAGCAGTTTAAGCGGACAGTACTATGGCTACACCTTC. It translates to CASSLSGQYYGYTF. The chain is built from TRBV27 and TRBJ1-2; D might be TRBD1 (6 bases). CDR3 length: 14 amino acids. V gave up 2 bases and J gave up 3 bases, with 10 bases separating them. Per germline, CDR1 MNHEY and CDR2 SMNVEV (reference sequence).

CDR3 sequence reads: CATRGVDGELFF. The DNA of the CDR3 is TGTGCCACCCGCGGGGTAGACGGGGAGCTGTTTTTT. V and J are TRBV21-1 and TRBJ2-2; TRBD2, the D gene given by the table, was not confirmed from the DNA. TRBV21-1 is assigned pseudogene status. The CDR3 is 12 amino acids.

This clone was counted once. This rearrangement joins TRBV19 to TRBJ2-3; 11 bases align to TRBD2. V dropped 2 bases and J dropped 3; count of bases not matched to a gene: 16. CDR1 is LNHDA and CDR2 is SQIVND in the germline V gene (reference sequence). The CDR3 sequence is 20 residues long. CDR3 coding DNA: TGTGCCAGTAGTATACCAAATTGGACTAAACTAGCGGGAGTGACAGATACGCAGTATTTT. Amino acid sequence: CASSIPNWTKLAGVTDTQYF.

J is TRBJ2-1 and V is TRBV5-4, with 9 bases that match TRBD1. The CDR3 spans 13 residues. With V trimmed by 3 bases and J by 9 bases, 4 bases remained unmatched. The germline gives CDR1 SGHNT, CDR2 YYREEE (reference sequence). CDR3 loop: CASSSGQGIEQFF. The CDR3 DNA reads as TGTGCCAGCAGCTCGGGACAGGGCATTGAGCAGTTCTTC. The entire variable domain, with the rest obtained from reference TRBV5-4 and TRBJ2-1, is as follows: ETGVTQSPTHLIKTRGQQVTLRCSSQSGHNTVSWYQQALGQGPQFIFQYYREEENGRGNFPPRFSGLQFPNYSSELNVNALELDDSALYLCASSSGQGIEQFFGPGTRLTVL.

The chain couples TRBV18 to TRBJ2-7; TRBD1 aligns across 11 bases. From germline, CDR1 is KGHSH and CDR2 LQKENI. V shed 3 bases and J 4 bases; nucleotides not matched to a gene: 5. The CDR3 spans 15 residues. CDR3 region: CASSPTDRGPYEQYF. As DNA, the CDR3 is TGTGCCAGCTCACCGACGGACAGGGGGCCTTACGAGCAGTACTTC.

This sequence joins TRBV29-1 and TRBJ2-7; 8 bases line up with TRBD1. This CDR3 is 13 amino acids long. J was trimmed by 3 bases and V by 7 bases; bases with no gene match: 8. Germline V gene lookup returns CDR1 SQVTM and CDR2 ANQGSEA. The CDR3 nucleotides are TGCAGCGCGACCCCCGGGACAGGCTACGAGCAGTACTTC. Translated, it gives CSATPGTGYEQYF.

This sequence joins TRBV14 and TRBJ1-1, with D tentatively TRBD1 (6 bases). The CDR3 is 17 residues long. Germline assignment: CDR1 SGHDN and CDR2 FVKESK. V was clipped by 1 base and J by 1 base, with 16 bases between them. The CDR3 nucleotides read TGTGCCAGCAGCCAAGGGAGACTGAGCAGGGGGAACACTGAAGCTTTCTTT. This translates into CASSQGRLSRGNTEAFF.

The chain links TRBV28 to TRBJ1-2; tentative D call: TRBD1 (5 bases). V was pared by 4 bases and J by 3 bases, with 9 bases between. The V gene's germline CDR1 is MDHEN and CDR2 SYDVKM. This CDR3 is 13 amino acids long. The CDR3 protein is CASSSRDYYGYTF. The DNA for the CDR3 is TGTGCCAGCAGTTCCCGGGACTACTATGGCTACACCTTC.

The gene calls are TRBV2 and TRBJ2-7; D remains ambiguous. There are 12 residues in the CDR3. Trimming cost V 5 bases and J 2 bases, with 7 bases left between them. The germline CDR1 and CDR2 sequences are SNHLY and FYNNEI. The CDR3 DNA follows: TGTGCCAGCAGTAAGGGTACCTACGAGCAGTACTTC. Its translation: CASSKGTYEQYF.

V usage is TRBV11-2 and J usage is TRBJ2-7; D may be TRBD2 (7 bases). The CDR3 extends over 14 amino acids. Germline values: CDR1 SGHAT, CDR2 FQNNGV. The ends were cut back, 5 bases at V and 7 bases at J, with 18 bases in the middle. The CDR3 region is CASSPPAGADEQYF. DNA of the CDR3: TGTGCCAGCAGCCCCCCCGCGGGGGCGGATGAGCAGTACTTC.

V gene TRBV16 combines with J gene TRBJ1-3; TRBD1 agrees at 7 bases. Germline V lookup: CDR1 KGHSY, CDR2 FQNENV. V shed 6 bases and J 0 bases; nucleotides not matched to a gene: 8. The CDR3 spans 16 residues. The CDR3 sequence is CASRNDRASSGNTIYF. The CDR3 DNA is TGTGCCAGCAGAAACGACAGGGCAAGCTCTGGAAACACCATATATTTT.